The next 27 T cell receptor beta chains were all read from a single sample in a study of neurological immune-mediated disorders. TCRdb processed the 5' RACE reads anew with MiXCR; each CDR3 protein has one entry. Among about 44,000 distinct CDR3 sequences listed, roughly 21% were seen once. Time point here: technical triplicate 3. The sequenced material came from PBMCs. The receptors were gathered from a man between 60 and 75 years old with HTLV-1-associated myelopathy (HAM/TSP).

This clonotype showed up many times. The chain couples TRBV5-1 to TRBJ2-5; maybe TRBD2 (6 bases). CDR1 is SGHRS and CDR2 is YFSETQ in the germline V gene. V gave up 0 bases and J gave up 5 bases, with 14 bases separating them. This CDR3 has 15 amino acids. In nucleotides, the CDR3 is TGCGCCAGCAGCTTGGCCCCGGGGAGGAGTGAGACCCAGTACTTC. This codes for CASSLAPGRSETQYF.

This clonotype was found many times. The V gene is TRBV20-1, the J gene TRBJ1-1; no reliable D call. Trimming took 4 bases from V and 3 from J, leaving 18 bases between them. The germline gives CDR1 DFQATT, CDR2 SNEGSKA (reference sequence). The CDR3 contains 15 residues. The chain's CDR3 is CSATDNGGRDTEAFF. CDR3 nucleotides: TGCAGTGCTACTGACAATGGAGGGCGGGACACTGAAGCTTTCTTT.

This clonotype showed up many times. V usage is TRBV10-3 and J usage is TRBJ2-3; D may correspond to TRBD1 or TRBD2 (5 bases each). The CDR3 runs 13 residues. Germline values: CDR1 ENHRY, CDR2 SYGVKD. Between the trimmed V and J ends, which lost 10 bases and 6 bases, there was a span of 17 bases. CDR3 region: CATAREGDDTQYF. The CDR3 nucleotides read TGTGCCACCGCACGGGAAGGGGACGATACGCAGTATTTT.

The chain uses TRBV7-2 and TRBJ2-7, with 7 bases that match TRBD1. The CDR3 is made up of 14 amino acids. CDR1 is SGHTA and CDR2 is FQGNSA in the germline V gene. V was pared by 5 bases and J by 6 bases, with 10 bases of the junction left unmatched. The CDR3 DNA reads as TGTGCCAGCAGCCTAGGGGGCGCTCCCGGCGAGCAGTACTTC. Translated, it gives CASSLGGAPGEQYF.

The V gene is TRBV7-9, the J gene TRBJ1-6; TRBD1 agrees at 8 bases. Germline V gene sequence: CDR1 SEHNR, CDR2 FQNEAQ (reference sequence). The V and J ends lost 1 base and 8 bases, in that order; junction bases with no gene match: 7. The CDR3 is made up of 16 amino acids. CDR3 sequence (DNA): TGTGCCAGCAGCTTAGATACCGGACAGGGACATTCACCCCTCCACTTT. This codes for CASSLDTGQGHSPLHF.

On this clonotype: The junction departs from germline at one end; a sequencing error may be responsible. The J gene is TRBJ2-1, the V gene TRBV11-2; 11 bases map to TRBD2. The CDR3 runs to 16 residues. From germline, CDR1 is SGHAT and CDR2 FQNNGV. The CDR3 region is CAISLDRASGRRRQFF. The CDR3 coding sequence is TGTGCCATCAGCTTAGATCGGGCTAGCGGGAGGCGTAGGCAGTTCTTC. Using reference TRBV11-2 and TRBJ2-1 for the parts outside the CDR3, the full variable domain is EAGVAQSPRYKIIEKRQSVAFWCNPISGHATLYWYQQILGQGPKLLIQFQNNGVVDDSQLPKDRFSAERLKGVDSTLKIQPAKLEDSAVYLCAISLDRASGRRRQFFGPGTRLTVL.

There are many counts of this clonotype. The V call is TRBV10-3, the J call TRBJ2-1; D is perhaps TRBD1 (6 bases). The length of the CDR3 is 15 residues. With 6 bases removed from V and 8 bases from J, the gap between germline ends came to 20 bases. Germline V lookup: CDR1 ENHRY, CDR2 SYGVKD. CDR3 DNA: TGTGCCATCAGCTCCGGGACATTATCCCCCCATGAGCAGTTCTTC. It translates to CAISSGTLSPHEQFF.

This clonotype was detected ten times or more. The genes are TRBV5-6 and TRBJ2-5, with D perhaps matching TRBD1 (6 bases). The CDR3 has 19 residues. Trimming pared 0 bases from V and 4 bases from J, leaving 25 bases between. Germline V gene data show CDR1 as SGHDT and CDR2 as YYEEEE. CDR3 residues: CASSLGLGPRGPEGETQYF. The CDR3 nucleotides read TGTGCCAGCAGCTTGGGATTAGGTCCCAGGGGCCCCGAGGGAGAGACCCAGTACTTC.

This clonotype showed up many times. The chain is built from TRBV10-2 and TRBJ1-3; a weak D match, TRBD1 (6 bases). Germline V gene sequence: CDR1 WSHSY, CDR2 SAAADI. The CDR3 has 14 residues. V lost 3 bases, J lost 4 bases, and 10 bases lay in between. The CDR3 spells CASSEQGGGNTIYF. CDR3 sequence (DNA): TGCGCCAGCAGTGAACAGGGAGGAGGAAACACCATATATTTT.

This clonotype was picked up many times. The chain combines TRBV25-1 with TRBJ1-5; 11 positions agree with TRBD1. V trimming: 6 bases; J trimming: 4 bases; junction bases outside the gene matches: 5. Germline values: CDR1 MGHDK, CDR2 SYGVNS. This CDR3 has 15 amino acids. DNA of the CDR3: TGTGCCAGCAGGGGACAGGGGGGGGAAAATCAGCCCCAGCATTTT. Its translation: CASRGQGGENQPQHF.

The chain employs TRBV27 and TRBJ2-2; maybe TRBD1 (6 bases). The CDR3 is 14 amino acids. In germline, CDR1 is MNHEY, CDR2 SMNVEV (reference sequence). V lost 6 bases, J lost 7 bases, and 15 bases lay in between. The CDR3 coding sequence is TGTGCCAGCAGCAAGGCAGGGGCGAGCGGGGAGCTGTTTTTT. Encoded protein: CASSKAGASGELFF.

This clonotype was recorded many times. The chain combines TRBV11-3 with TRBJ2-1, with TRBD2 matching 12 bases. This CDR3 spans 14 amino acids. Germline lookup yields CDR1 SGHNT and CDR2 YENEEA. The J segment lost 10 bases and the V segment lost 4 bases, leaving 5 bases of the junction unmatched. The CDR3, as DNA: TGTGCCAGCAGCTCTAGCGGGAGGGCCTACGAGCAGTTCTTC. The encoded protein is CASSSSGRAYEQFF. Full variable domain (missing parts from reference TRBV11-3 and TRBJ2-1): EAGVVQSPRYKIIEKKQPVAFWCNPISGHNTLYWYLQNLGQGPELLIRYENEEAVDDSQLPKDRFSAERLKGVDSTLKIQPAELGDSAVYLCASSSSGRAYEQFFGPGTRLTVL.

This chain uses TRBV20-1 with TRBJ2-1; D is undetermined. V lost 3 bases and J lost 10, with 10 bases in between. Germline V lookup: CDR1 DFQATT, CDR2 SNEGSKA (reference sequence). This CDR3 is 11 amino acids long. The CDR3 region has the DNA TGCAGTGCTAGCTGGGATCCGGAGCAGTTCTTC. Translation: CSASWDPEQFF.

This clonotype ranks as medium-sized (0.01 to 0.1%). The chain carries TRBV20-1 and TRBJ2-5; 12 nucleotides align to TRBD2. The junction had 5 bases not matched to a gene; V was cut back by 5 bases and J by 4 bases. This CDR3 region has 14 residues. Germline CDR1 reads DFQATT; CDR2 reads SNEGSKA (reference sequence). CDR3 sequence reads: CSARLAGVRETQYF. The CDR3 DNA is TGCAGTGCTCGACTAGCGGGAGTCAGAGAGACCCAGTACTTC.

The rearrangement uses TRBV20-1 and TRBJ2-3; 14 bases agree with TRBD2. The CDR3 length is 18 residues. The V and J ends lost 4 bases and 0 bases, in that order; junction bases with no gene match: 9. The V gene's germline CDR1 is DFQATT and CDR2 SNEGSKA (reference sequence). The CDR3 DNA follows: TGCAGTGCTACCCACGGGACTAGCGGGAGTCCCAGCACAGATACGCAGTATTTT. Its protein product is CSATHGTSGSPSTDTQYF.

The table lists this clonotype with many counts. The V gene is TRBV5-1, the J gene TRBJ2-7, with D maybe TRBD2 (6 bases). Germline CDR1 and CDR2: SGHRS and YFSETQ. Trimming cost V 0 bases and J 0 bases, with 13 bases left between them. The CDR3 is made up of 16 amino acids. CDR3 bases: TGCGCCAGCAGCTTGGGGCAGGGAGGAAGCTCCTACGAGCAGTACTTC. Protein product: CASSLGQGGSSYEQYF.

This clonotype was seen repeatedly, ten times or more. The chain carries TRBV15 and TRBJ2-3; 7 bases fit TRBD1. The CDR3 contains 14 residues. Germline loops: CDR1 LNHNV, CDR2 YYDKDF (reference sequence). The trim removed 6 bases at V and 4 bases at J, leaving 7 bases unmatched. In nucleotides, the CDR3 is TGTGCCACCAGAACAGGGGATCACCCAGATACGCAGTATTTT. This encodes CATRTGDHPDTQYF.

V gene TRBV28 combines with J gene TRBJ1-1, with TRBD1 as a possible D gene (6 bases). The germline V gene has CDR1 MDHEN and CDR2 SYDVKM. The CDR3 extends over 14 amino acids. Trimming removed 5 bases from V and 10 bases from J, with 20 bases in between. DNA for the CDR3: TGTGCCAGCAGTCATAGCAGGGGAAAAGAGAGAGCTTTCTTT. This gives the protein CASSHSRGKERAFF.

In this sample, this clonotype turned up many times. The chain joins TRBV7-3 to TRBJ2-1; no firm D call. Germline V gives CDR1 SGHTA, CDR2 FQGTGA. V was cut by 4 bases and J by 10 bases, with 11 bases left in between. The CDR3 has 12 residues. This chain's CDR3 is CASSYQNGEQFF. Here the CDR3 DNA reads TGTGCCAGCAGCTACCAAAACGGGGAGCAGTTCTTC.

This clonotype was seen ten or more times. This chain joins TRBV3-1 and TRBJ1-1, with TRBD1 matching 11 bases. V was clipped by 0 bases and J by 11 bases; unmatched bases: 5. Germline-derived CDR1 and CDR2 are LGHDT and YNNKEL (reference sequence). This CDR3 is 14 amino acids long. Written as DNA, the CDR3 is TGTGCCAGCAGCCAAGAACACGGACAGGGGGCCGCTTTCTTT. This translates into CASSQEHGQGAAFF.

The chain recombines TRBV5-1 with TRBJ2-7; D uncertain. The CDR3 consists of 14 residues. V dropped 0 bases and J dropped 0 bases, with 7 bases sitting between them. Germline assignment: CDR1 SGHRS and CDR2 YFSETQ. Here the CDR3 DNA reads TGCGCCAGCAGCTTGGAGGGTTTCTCCTACGAGCAGTACTTC. Protein: CASSLEGFSYEQYF.

CDR3 bases: TGTGCCAGCAGTTTATTTGGACAGGGGGCTTGGGAGACCCAGTACTTC. Its protein product is CASSLFGQGAWETQYF. The chain is built from TRBV28 and TRBJ2-5; TRBD1 matches 11 bases. After removal of 1 base from V and 5 bases from J, the junction contained 6 bases not matched to a gene. There are 16 residues in the CDR3. The germline V gene encodes CDR1 MDHEN and CDR2 SYDVKM.

Regarding this clonotype: The junction shows a germline mismatch at one end, possibly a read error. The chain links TRBV12-3 or TRBV12-4 to TRBJ1-1; D possibly corresponds to TRBD1 (5 bases). The CDR3 consists of 13 residues. CDR3 sequence reads: CASNMGGVTEASF. CDR3 in DNA: TGTGCCAGCAACATGGGGGGGGTCACTGAAGCTTCCTTT.

This clonotype was counted many times. V usage is TRBV20-1 and J usage is TRBJ2-3; 10 nucleotides line up with TRBD2. The CDR3 loop spans 16 amino acids. The germline V gene encodes CDR1 DFQATT and CDR2 SNEGSKA (reference sequence). Trimming removed 1 base from V and 1 base from J; junction bases left unmatched: 5. The DNA of the CDR3 is TGCAGTGCTAGAGGGGCCGGGACTAGCGGCACAGATACGCAGTATTTT. Its translation is CSARGAGTSGTDTQYF.

This clonotype was counted ten times or more. The V and J genes are TRBV20-1 and TRBJ2-1; tentative D call: TRBD1 (5 bases). The CDR3 totals 14 residues. The germline V and J ends were trimmed by 0 bases and 6 bases, with 12 bases remaining between them. Germline CDR1 and CDR2: DFQATT and SNEGSKA (reference sequence). The CDR3 nucleotides read TGCAGTGCTAGAGATCAAAGGGGCGGCAATGAGCAGTTCTTC. Its protein product is CSARDQRGGNEQFF.

V is TRBV18 and J is TRBJ2-7, with TRBD2 identical over 9 bases. The V gene end was trimmed by 1 base and the J gene end by 6 bases; junction bases not matched to a gene: 13. The CDR3 runs 17 residues. Germline V gene sequence: CDR1 KGHSH, CDR2 LQKENI. The CDR3 DNA follows: TGTGCCAGCTCACCACGCGGCTCTGGCGGGAGGGCCTCCGAGCAGTACTTC. Translated: CASSPRGSGGRASEQYF.

In this sample, this clonotype turned up many times. The chain uses TRBV29-1 and TRBJ2-7, with 10 bases aligning to TRBD1. Per germline, CDR1 SQVTM and CDR2 ANQGSEA. This CDR3 region has 14 residues. The J segment lost 4 bases and the V segment lost 6 bases, leaving 9 bases of the junction unmatched. CDR3 sequence reads: CSVLPGTGEYEQYF. In nucleotides, the CDR3 is TGCAGCGTCCTCCCCGGGACAGGGGAATACGAGCAGTACTTC.